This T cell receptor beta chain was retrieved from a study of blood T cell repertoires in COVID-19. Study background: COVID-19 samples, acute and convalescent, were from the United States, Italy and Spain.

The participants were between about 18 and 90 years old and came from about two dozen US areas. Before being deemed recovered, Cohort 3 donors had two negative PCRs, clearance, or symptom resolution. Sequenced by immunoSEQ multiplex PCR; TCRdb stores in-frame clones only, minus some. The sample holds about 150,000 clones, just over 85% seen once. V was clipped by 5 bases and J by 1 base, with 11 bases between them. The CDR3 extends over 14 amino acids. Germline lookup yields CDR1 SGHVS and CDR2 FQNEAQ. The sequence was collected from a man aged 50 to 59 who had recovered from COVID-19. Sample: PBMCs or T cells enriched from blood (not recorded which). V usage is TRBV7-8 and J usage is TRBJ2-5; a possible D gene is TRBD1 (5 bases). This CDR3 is CASSPRTFQETQYF. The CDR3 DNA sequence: TGTGCCAGCAGCCCAAGGACATTCCAAGAGACCCAGTACTTC.